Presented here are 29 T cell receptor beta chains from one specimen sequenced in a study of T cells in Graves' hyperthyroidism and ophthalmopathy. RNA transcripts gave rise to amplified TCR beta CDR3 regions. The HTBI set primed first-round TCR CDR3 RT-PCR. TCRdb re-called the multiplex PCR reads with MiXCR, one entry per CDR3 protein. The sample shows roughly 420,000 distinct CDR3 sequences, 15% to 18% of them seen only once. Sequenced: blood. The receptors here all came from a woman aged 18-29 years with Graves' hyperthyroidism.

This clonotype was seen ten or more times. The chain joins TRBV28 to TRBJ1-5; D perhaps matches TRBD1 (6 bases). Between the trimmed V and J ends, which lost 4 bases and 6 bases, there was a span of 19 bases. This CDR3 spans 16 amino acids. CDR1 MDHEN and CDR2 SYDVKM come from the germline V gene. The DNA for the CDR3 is TGTGCCAGCAGTTCGGGGGGCTCCAGAAGAGTTCAGCCCCAGCATTTT. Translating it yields CASSSGGSRRVQPQHF.

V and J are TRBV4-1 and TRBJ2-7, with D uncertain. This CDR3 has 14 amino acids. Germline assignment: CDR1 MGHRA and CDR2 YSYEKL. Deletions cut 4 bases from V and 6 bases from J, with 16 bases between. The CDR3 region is CASSRTARNGEQYF. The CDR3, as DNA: TGCGCCAGCAGCCGGACCGCTCGGAACGGCGAGCAGTACTTC.

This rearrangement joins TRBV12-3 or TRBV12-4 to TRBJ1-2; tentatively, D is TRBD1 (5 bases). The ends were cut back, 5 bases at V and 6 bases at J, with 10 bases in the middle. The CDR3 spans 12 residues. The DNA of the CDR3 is TGTGCCAGCAGTAAGGGGCACAATGGCTACACCTTC. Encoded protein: CASSKGHNGYTF.

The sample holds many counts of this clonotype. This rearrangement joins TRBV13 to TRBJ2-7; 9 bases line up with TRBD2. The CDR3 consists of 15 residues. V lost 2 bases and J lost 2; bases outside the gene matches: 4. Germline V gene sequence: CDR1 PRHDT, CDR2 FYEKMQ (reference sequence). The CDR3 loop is CASSLRSSGTYEQYF. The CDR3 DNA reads TGTGCCAGCAGCTTAAGGTCTAGCGGGACCTACGAGCAGTACTTC. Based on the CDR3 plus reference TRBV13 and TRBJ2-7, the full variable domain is AAGVIQSPRHLIKEKRETATLKCYPIPRHDTVYWYQQGPGQDPQFLISFYEKMQSDKGSIPDRFSAQQFSDYHSELNMSSLELGDSALYFCASSLRSSGTYEQYFGPGTRLTVT.

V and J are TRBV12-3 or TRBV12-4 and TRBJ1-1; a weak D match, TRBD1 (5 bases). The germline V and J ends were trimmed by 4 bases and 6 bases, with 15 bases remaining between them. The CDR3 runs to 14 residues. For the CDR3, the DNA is TGTGCCAGCAGTTGGGAGGGGCGCTTCGCTGAAGCTTTCTTT. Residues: CASSWEGRFAEAFF.

CDR3 DNA: TGTGCCACCAGGGACAGGGGAGAGGAAAAACTGTTTTTT. Its protein is CATRDRGEEKLFF. The chain is built from TRBV10-3 and TRBJ1-4, with 10 nucleotides matching TRBD1. In germline, CDR1 is ENHRY, CDR2 SYGVKD. V trimming: 10 bases; J trimming: 8 bases; junction bases outside the gene matches: 7. This CDR3 is 13 amino acids long.

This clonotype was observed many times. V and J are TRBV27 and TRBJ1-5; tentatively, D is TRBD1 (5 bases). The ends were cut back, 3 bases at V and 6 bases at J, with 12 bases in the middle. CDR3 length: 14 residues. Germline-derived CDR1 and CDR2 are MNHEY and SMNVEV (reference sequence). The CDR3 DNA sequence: TGTGCCAGCAGTTTGGTGGGGGGAAGTCAGCCCCAGCATTTT. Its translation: CASSLVGGSQPQHF.

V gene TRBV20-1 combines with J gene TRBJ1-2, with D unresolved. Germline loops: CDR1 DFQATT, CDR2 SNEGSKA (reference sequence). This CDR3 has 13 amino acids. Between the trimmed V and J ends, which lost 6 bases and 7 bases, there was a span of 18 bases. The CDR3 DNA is TGCAGTGCCAGTTTAAGTGCTCTAGGTGGCTACACCTTC. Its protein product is CSASLSALGGYTF.

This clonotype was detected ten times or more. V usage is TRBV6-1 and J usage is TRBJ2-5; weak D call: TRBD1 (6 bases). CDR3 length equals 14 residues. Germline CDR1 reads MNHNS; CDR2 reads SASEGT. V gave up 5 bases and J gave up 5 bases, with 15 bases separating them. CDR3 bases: TGTGCCAGCAGTTTACAGGGATCGGAGGAGACCCAGTACTTC. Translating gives CASSLQGSEETQYF.

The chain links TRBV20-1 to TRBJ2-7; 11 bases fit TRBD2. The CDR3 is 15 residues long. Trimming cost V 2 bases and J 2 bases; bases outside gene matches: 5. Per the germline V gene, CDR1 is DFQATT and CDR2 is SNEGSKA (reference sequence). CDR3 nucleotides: TGCAGTGCTAGACCGGGGACTAGCGGCCCCTACGAGCAGTACTTC. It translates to CSARPGTSGPYEQYF.

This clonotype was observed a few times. The CDR3 loop is CASSLVVGSPGELFF. CDR3 in DNA: TGTGCCAGCAGCTTAGTCGTGGGGTCGCCCGGGGAGCTGTTTTTT. The chain combines TRBV7-9 with TRBJ2-2; unclear D gene. Germline-derived CDR1 and CDR2 are SEHNR and FQNEAQ (reference sequence). V was clipped by 1 base and J by 6 bases, with 12 bases between them. CDR3 length: 15 amino acids.

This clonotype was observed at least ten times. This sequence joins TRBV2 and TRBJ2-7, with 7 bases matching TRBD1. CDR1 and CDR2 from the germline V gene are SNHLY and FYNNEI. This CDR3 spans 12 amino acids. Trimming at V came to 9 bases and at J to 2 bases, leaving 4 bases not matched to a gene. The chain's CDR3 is CARGDSPYEQYF. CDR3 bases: TGTGCCAGAGGGGACAGCCCCTACGAGCAGTACTTC.

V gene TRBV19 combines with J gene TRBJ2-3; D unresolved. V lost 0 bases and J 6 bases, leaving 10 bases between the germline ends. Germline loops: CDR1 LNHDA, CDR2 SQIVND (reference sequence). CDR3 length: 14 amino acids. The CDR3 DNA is TGTGCCAGTAGTATAGAATATCAAGAGGATACGCAGTATTTT. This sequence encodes CASSIEYQEDTQYF.

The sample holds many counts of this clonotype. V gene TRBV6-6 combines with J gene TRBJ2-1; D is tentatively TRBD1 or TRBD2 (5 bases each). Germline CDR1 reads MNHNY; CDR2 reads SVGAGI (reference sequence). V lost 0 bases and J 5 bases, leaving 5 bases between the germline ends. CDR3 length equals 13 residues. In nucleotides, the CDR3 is TGTGCCAGCAGTTACTCGGGGGACAATGAGCAGTTCTTC. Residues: CASSYSGDNEQFF.

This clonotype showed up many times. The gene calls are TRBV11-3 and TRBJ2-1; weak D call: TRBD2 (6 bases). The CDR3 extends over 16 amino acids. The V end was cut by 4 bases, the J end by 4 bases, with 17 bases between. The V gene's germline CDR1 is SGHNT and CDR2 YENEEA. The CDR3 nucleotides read TGTGCCAGCAGCTCAGGGTCGGGTAGCGGATACAATGAGCAGTTCTTC. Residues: CASSSGSGSGYNEQFF.

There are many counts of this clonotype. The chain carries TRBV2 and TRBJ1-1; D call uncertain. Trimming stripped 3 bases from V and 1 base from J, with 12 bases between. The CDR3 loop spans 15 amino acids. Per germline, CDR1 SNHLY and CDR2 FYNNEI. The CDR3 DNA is TGTGCCAGCAGTGATATAAGGCAGACGAACACTGAAGCTTTCTTT. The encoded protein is CASSDIRQTNTEAFF. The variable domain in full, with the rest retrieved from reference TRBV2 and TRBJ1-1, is EPEVTQTPSHQVTQMGQEVILRCVPISNHLYFYWYRQILGQKVEFLVSFYNNEISEKSEIFDDQFSVERPDGSNFTLKIRSTKLEDSAMYFCASSDIRQTNTEAFFGQGTRLTVV.

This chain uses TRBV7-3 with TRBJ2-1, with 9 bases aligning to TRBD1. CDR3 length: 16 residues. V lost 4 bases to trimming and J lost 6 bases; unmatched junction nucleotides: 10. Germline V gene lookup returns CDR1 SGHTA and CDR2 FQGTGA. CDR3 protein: CASSSKPGQGRNEQFF. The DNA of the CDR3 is TGTGCCAGCAGCTCAAAACCGGGACAGGGACGCAATGAGCAGTTCTTC.

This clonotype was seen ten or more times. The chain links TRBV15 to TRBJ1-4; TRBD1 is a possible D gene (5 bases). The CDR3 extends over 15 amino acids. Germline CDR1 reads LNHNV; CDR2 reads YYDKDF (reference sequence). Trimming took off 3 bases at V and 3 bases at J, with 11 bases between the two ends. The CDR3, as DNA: TGTGCCACCAGCAGCACGGGACGGTCTAATGAAAAACTGTTTTTT. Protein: CATSSTGRSNEKLFF.

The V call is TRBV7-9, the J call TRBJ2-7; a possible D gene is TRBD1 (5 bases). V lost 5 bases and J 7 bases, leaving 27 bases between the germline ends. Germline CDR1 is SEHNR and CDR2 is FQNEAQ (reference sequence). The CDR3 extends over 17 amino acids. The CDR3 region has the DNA TGTGCCAGCAGCCTTATTTCACAGGTGGCATCTGGAATGGAGCAGTACTTC. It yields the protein CASSLISQVASGMEQYF.

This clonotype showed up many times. The CDR3 sequence: CASSLVRSTGELFF. CDR3 sequence (DNA): TGTGCCAGCAGCTTAGTGCGGAGCACCGGGGAGCTGTTTTTT. The V gene is TRBV11-2, the J gene TRBJ2-2; the D is unclear. This CDR3 is 14 amino acids long. In germline, CDR1 is SGHAT, CDR2 FQNNGV. Trimming pared 1 base from V and 4 bases from J, leaving 7 bases between.

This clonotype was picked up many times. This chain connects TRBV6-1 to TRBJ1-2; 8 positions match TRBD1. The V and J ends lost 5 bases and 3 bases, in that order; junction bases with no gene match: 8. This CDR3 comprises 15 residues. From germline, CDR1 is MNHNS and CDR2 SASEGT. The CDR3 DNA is TGTGCCAGCAGTAATGGACAGGGTATCGACTATGGCTACACCTTC. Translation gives CASSNGQGIDYGYTF.

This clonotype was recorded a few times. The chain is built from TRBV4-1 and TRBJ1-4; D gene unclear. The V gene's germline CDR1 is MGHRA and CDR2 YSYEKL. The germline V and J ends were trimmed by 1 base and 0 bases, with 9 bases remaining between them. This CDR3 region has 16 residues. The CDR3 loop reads CASSQVGPATNEKLFF. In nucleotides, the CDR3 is TGCGCCAGCAGCCAAGTTGGACCTGCAACTAATGAAAAACTGTTTTTT.

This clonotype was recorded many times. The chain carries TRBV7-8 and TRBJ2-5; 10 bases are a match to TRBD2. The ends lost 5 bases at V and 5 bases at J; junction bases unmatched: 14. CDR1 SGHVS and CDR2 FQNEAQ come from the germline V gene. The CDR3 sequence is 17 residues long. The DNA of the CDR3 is TGTGCCAGCAGCGCCGGACTAGCGGCGGATGCACCCGAGACCCAGTACTTC. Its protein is CASSAGLAADAPETQYF.

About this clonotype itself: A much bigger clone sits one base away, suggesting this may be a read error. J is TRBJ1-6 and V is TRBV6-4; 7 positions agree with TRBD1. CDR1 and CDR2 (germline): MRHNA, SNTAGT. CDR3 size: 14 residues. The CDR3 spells CTSSDQGGNSPLHF. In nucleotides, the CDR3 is TGTACCAGCAGTGACCAGGGGGGAAATTCACCCCTCCACTTT.

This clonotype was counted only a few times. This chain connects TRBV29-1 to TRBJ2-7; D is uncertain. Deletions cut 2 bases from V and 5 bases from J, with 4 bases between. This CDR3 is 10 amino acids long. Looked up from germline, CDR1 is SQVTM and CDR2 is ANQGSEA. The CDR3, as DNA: TGCAGCGTTGAAACCGACGAGCAGTACTTC. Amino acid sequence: CSVETDEQYF.

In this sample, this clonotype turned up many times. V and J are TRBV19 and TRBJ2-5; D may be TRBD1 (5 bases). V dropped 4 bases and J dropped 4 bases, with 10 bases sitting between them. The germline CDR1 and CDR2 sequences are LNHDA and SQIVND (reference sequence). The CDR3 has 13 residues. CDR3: CASSSRVVETQYF. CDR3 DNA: TGTGCCAGTAGTAGCAGGGTTGTAGAGACCCAGTACTTC.

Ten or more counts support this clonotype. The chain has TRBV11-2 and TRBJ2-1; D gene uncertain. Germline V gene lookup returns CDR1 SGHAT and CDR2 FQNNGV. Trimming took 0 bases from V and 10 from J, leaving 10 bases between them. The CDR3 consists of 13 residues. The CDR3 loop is CASSLDSVREQFF. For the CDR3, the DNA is TGTGCCAGCAGCTTAGATTCAGTTCGCGAGCAGTTCTTC.

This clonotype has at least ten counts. CDR3 residues: CASSPDRGRTGELFF. The CDR3, as DNA: TGTGCCAGCAGTCCAGACAGGGGGCGGACCGGGGAGCTGTTTTTT. The chain couples TRBV2 to TRBJ2-2; 10 nucleotides agree with TRBD1. Per the germline V gene, CDR1 is SNHLY and CDR2 is FYNNEI. The CDR3 has 15 amino acids. The V segment lost 5 bases and the J segment 5 bases; nucleotides outside the gene matches: 5.

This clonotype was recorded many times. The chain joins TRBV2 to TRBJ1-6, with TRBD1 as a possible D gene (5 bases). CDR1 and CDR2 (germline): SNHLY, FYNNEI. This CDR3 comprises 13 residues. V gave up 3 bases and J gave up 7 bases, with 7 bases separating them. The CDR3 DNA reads TGTGCCAGCAGTGACAGGGAAAATTCACCCCTCCACTTT. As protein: CASSDRENSPLHF. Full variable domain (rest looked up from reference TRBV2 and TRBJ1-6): EPEVTQTPSHQVTQMGQEVILRCVPISNHLYFYWYRQILGQKVEFLVSFYNNEISEKSEIFDDQFSVERPDGSNFTLKIRSTKLEDSAMYFCASSDRENSPLHFGNGTRLTVT.